The sequence of this T cell receptor (beta chain) was determined in a study of cytotoxic CD8 clonotypes in ibrutinib-treated CLL. As for the study in general: Of a cohort that held some 10 relapsed/refractory and around 16 treatment-naive patients, about 18 were IGHV unmutated. Study observations and caveats: At baseline, clonality was higher than in age-matched healthy donors and correlated with CD8+ counts.

The table came from immunoSEQ multiplex PCR; TCRdb's copy has only in-frame clones and leaves some out. This sample has about 130,000 clones, with 70% to 80% found just once. The V and J ends lost 3 bases and 1 base, in that order; junction bases with no gene match: 6. This CDR3 spans 16 amino acids. CDR1 is SGDLS and CDR2 is YYNGEE in the germline V gene. A remark on this clone: Its antigen is undetermined.

The receptor comes from a human donor with chronic lymphocytic leukemia. V is TRBV9 and J is TRBJ2-2, with 7 bases matching TRBD1. The material was PBMCs, obtained after 24 months of ibrutinib treatment. For the CDR3, the DNA is TGTGCCAGCAGCGCCCCCGGGACAGTGAACACCGGGGAGCTGTTTTTT. This encodes CASSAPGTVNTGELFF.